Listed below are T cell receptor beta chains from one sample, sequenced in a study of blood T cells in healthy people across ages. One entry per CDR3 protein, called by TCRdb with MiXCR from the 5' RACE reads. The sample records about 1 million distinct CDR3 sequences, 45% being singletons. The sequenced material came from blood. The receptors stem from a woman aged 60-75 years in good health. CDR3s include the opening cysteine and the closing phenylalanine or tryptophan. A D gene is named only where the DNA matches it firmly. Only some rows state a clone size, as once, few, many or a class for expanded clones.

CDR3aa | CDR3nt | j_gene | v_gene | abundance | d_gene
CASGYGGRSSYEQYF | TGCGCCAGCGGTTACGGAGGCCGGAGCTCCTACGAGCAGTACTTC | TRBJ2-7 | TRBV5-1 | few | NA
CASSPGPGANVLTF | TGTGCCAGCAGCCCTGGACCTGGGGCCAACGTCCTGACTTTC | TRBJ2-6 | TRBV11-2 | medium-sized | NA
CASSQDGAVGSYEQYF | TGTGCCAGCAGCCAAGACGGCGCAGTAGGCTCCTACGAGCAGTACTTC | TRBJ2-7 | TRBV3-1 | few | NA
CASSSTSGRAYNEQFF | TGTGCCAGCAGTTCGACTAGCGGGAGGGCCTACAATGAGCAGTTCTTC | TRBJ2-1 | TRBV28 | NA | TRBD2
CASSESLAGGPETQYF | TGTGCCAGCAGTGAATCCCTAGCGGGAGGGCCCGAGACCCAGTACTTC | TRBJ2-5 | TRBV25-1 | few | TRBD2
CASRSGGGNIQYF | TGTGCCAGTCGTTCGGGGGGAGGAAACATTCAGTACTTC | TRBJ2-4 | TRBV5-6 | NA | TRBD2
CAIRGLASYNEQYF | TGTGCCATCAGAGGACTAGCGAGCTACAATGAGCAGTACTTC | TRBJ2-7 | TRBV10-3 | few | TRBD2
CSARPQGAVGGYTF | TGCAGTGCTAGACCTCAGGGGGCAGTAGGTGGCTACACCTTC | TRBJ1-2 | TRBV20-1 | NA | TRBD1
CASWGGREQYF | TGTGCCAGCTGGGGGGGGCGCGAGCAGTACTTC | TRBJ2-7 | TRBV27 | few | NA
CASSPRRVETQYF | TGTGCCAGCAGCCCGAGGAGGGTAGAGACCCAGTACTTC | TRBJ2-5 | TRBV7-8 | NA | NA
CASSLWVTRETQYF | TGTGCCAGCAGCTTATGGGTTACGAGGGAGACCCAGTACTTC | TRBJ2-5 | TRBV11-2 | NA | NA
CAGHTEISYNSPLHF | TGTGCCGGGCATACGGAGATCTCCTATAATTCACCCCTCCACTTT | TRBJ1-6 | TRBV2 | NA | NA
CSVEEGVRANVLTF | TGCAGCGTTGAAGAGGGAGTCAGGGCCAACGTCCTGACTTTC | TRBJ2-6 | TRBV29-1 | few | NA
CASSEVEGVAYNSPLHF | TGTGCCAGCAGTGAAGTTGAGGGGGTCGCCTATAATTCACCCCTCCACTTT | TRBJ1-6 | TRBV2 | NA | NA
CASSRGDTAIPREQYF | TGCGCCAGCAGCCGCGGGGACACCGCAATCCCACGGGAGCAGTACTTC | TRBJ2-5 | TRBV5-1 | NA | NA
CSATTSTGYNEQFF | TGCAGTGCTACCACTAGCACTGGTTACAATGAGCAGTTCTTC | TRBJ2-1 | TRBV20-1 | NA | NA
CASSQTRLASTETQYF | TGCGCCAGCAGCCAAACCCGACTAGCGAGCACAGAGACGCAGTATTTT | TRBJ2-3 | TRBV4-1 | NA | TRBD2
CAWTGEHYGYTF | TGTGCCTGGACAGGGGAGCACTATGGCTACACCTTC | TRBJ1-2 | TRBV30 | NA | NA
CASSEKGLAGSYEQFF | TGTGCCAGCAGTGAAAAGGGGCTAGCGGGGTCTTATGAGCAGTTCTTC | TRBJ2-1 | TRBV6-1 | NA | TRBD2
CASSGTQAGGTQPQHF | TGTGCCAGCAGTGGGACTCAAGCAGGGGGCACTCAGCCCCAGCATTTT | TRBJ1-5 | TRBV28 | NA | TRBD1
CASSLTLGNSYEQYF | TGTGCCAGCAGCTTAACCCTCGGGAACTCCTACGAGCAGTACTTC | TRBJ2-7 | TRBV7-2 | few | NA
CSVEGRDSLSYEQYF | TGCAGCGTTGAAGGTCGAGACAGCCTCTCCTACGAGCAGTACTTC | TRBJ2-7 | TRBV29-1 | few | NA
CASSSLHRTGELFF | TGCGCCAGCAGCTCTCTCCACAGGACCGGGGAGCTGTTTTTT | TRBJ2-2 | TRBV5-1 | few | NA
CSARTRREAYGYTF | TGCAGTGCTAGGACAAGGCGGGAGGCCTATGGCTACACCTTC | TRBJ1-2 | TRBV20-1 | NA | NA
CASSAYPGTSGRDTQYF | TGTGCCAGCAGCGCTTACCCCGGGACTAGCGGGAGGGATACGCAGTATTTT | TRBJ2-3 | TRBV5-6 | NA | TRBD2
CASSPSRGETQYF | TGTGCCAGCAGTCCCTCAAGGGGAGAGACCCAGTACTTC | TRBJ2-5 | TRBV6-5 | many | NA
CASSLRQGGDNQPQHF | TGTGCCAGCTCCTTAAGACAGGGTGGCGACAATCAGCCCCAGCATTTT | TRBJ1-5 | TRBV18 | NA | TRBD1
CASSLKRNTEAFF | TGTGCCAGCAGTTTAAAGAGGAACACTGAAGCTTTCTTT | TRBJ1-1 | TRBV12-3/TRBV12-4 | few | NA
CASSLGRAGGPVRYEQYF | TGCGCCAGCAGCTTGGGGAGAGCGGGAGGGCCCGTTAGGTACGAGCAGTACTTC | TRBJ2-7 | TRBV5-1 | few | TRBD2
CASSLKSRTDTQYF | TGTGCCAGCAGCTTAAAATCTCGCACAGATACGCAGTATTTT | TRBJ2-3 | TRBV7-3 | NA | NA
CASSPLVADTQYF | TGTGCCAGCTCACCATTAGTCGCCGATACGCAGTATTTT | TRBJ2-3 | TRBV18 | few | NA
CASTSTSGRINSYEQYF | TGTGCCAGCACGTCCACTAGCGGGAGAATCAATTCCTACGAGCAGTACTTC | TRBJ2-7 | TRBV7-9 | few | TRBD2
CASSQEPTSNTGELFF | TGCGCCAGCAGCCAAGAGCCCACCTCAAACACCGGGGAGCTGTTTTTT | TRBJ2-2 | TRBV4-1 | NA | NA
CATSSGGNSYTGELFF | TGTGCCACCAGCAGTGGAGGCAACAGCTACACCGGGGAGCTGTTTTTT | TRBJ2-2 | TRBV15 | NA | NA
CASRVAGGYNSPLHF | TGTGCCAGCAGAGTGGCAGGTGGTTATAATTCACCCCTCCACTTT | TRBJ1-6 | TRBV7-8 | NA | NA
CASSRSAFGGETQYF | TGTGCCAGCAGTCGGTCTGCCTTTGGGGGAGAGACCCAGTACTTC | TRBJ2-5 | TRBV25-1 | once | NA
CSATVREGLETQYF | TGCAGTGCTACCGTGCGGGAGGGCCTGGAGACCCAGTACTTC | TRBJ2-5 | TRBV20-1 | NA | TRBD2
CASSYGLAGSYNEQFF | TGCGCCAGCAGCTACGGACTAGCGGGCTCCTACAATGAGCAGTTCTTC | TRBJ2-1 | TRBV5-1 | NA | TRBD2
CASSWTGYEETLYF | TGTGCCAGCAGCTGGACAGGGTACGAAGAGACCCTGTACTTC | TRBJ2-4 | TRBV27 | NA | TRBD1
CASSPPGLGNNEQFF | TGTGCCAGCAGTCCTCCGGGACTGGGAAACAATGAGCAGTTCTTC | TRBJ2-1 | TRBV7-9 | NA | NA
CASSLLLRLNTEAFF | TGTGCCAGCAGTCTCTTATTACGGTTGAACACTGAAGCTTTCTTT | TRBJ1-1 | TRBV9 | NA | NA
CSARDIGIFTDTQYF | TGCAGTGCTAGAGACATAGGAATTTTTACAGATACGCAGTATTTT | TRBJ2-3 | TRBV20-1 | once | NA
CASSRQDLYGYTF | TGTGCCAGCAGCCGACAGGACCTCTATGGCTACACCTTC | TRBJ1-2 | TRBV28 | NA | NA
CASSPTQGEQYF | TGCGCCAGCAGCCCCACTCAGGGGGAGCAGTACTTC | TRBJ2-7 | TRBV4-1 | NA | NA
CASSLKAGAYNEQFF | TGTGCCAGCAGCTTAAAAGCGGGGGCCTACAATGAGCAGTTCTTC | TRBJ2-1 | TRBV7-2 | NA | TRBD2
CSVGEYNSPLHF | TGCAGCGTTGGGGAGTATAATTCACCCCTCCACTTT | TRBJ1-6 | TRBV29-1 | NA | NA
CASKGQGANYEQYF | TGTGCCAGCAAGGGACAGGGGGCAAACTACGAGCAGTACTTC | TRBJ2-7 | TRBV27 | NA | TRBD1
CSARDDRGLTEAFF | TGCAGTGCTAGAGATGATCGGGGGTTGACTGAAGCTTTCTTT | TRBJ1-1 | TRBV20-1 | NA | NA
CASSRPGQPNQPQHF | TGTGCCAGCAGTCGACCGGGACAGCCAAATCAGCCCCAGCATTTT | TRBJ1-5 | TRBV2 | NA | TRBD1
CASSLLGLAIGETQYF | TGTGCCAGCAGTTTGTTAGGACTAGCGATAGGAGAGACCCAGTACTTC | TRBJ2-5 | TRBV28 | NA | TRBD2
CASSHRRHSGANVLTF | TGTGCCAGCAGCCACCGAAGGCATTCGGGGGCCAACGTCCTGACTTTC | TRBJ2-6 | TRBV14 | NA | NA